The 2 T cell receptor beta chains listed next were all sequenced from one sample in a study of blood T cell repertoires in COVID-19. Only in-frame clones appear in the TCRdb table, and some are missing; sequencing was by immunoSEQ multiplex PCR. Here the sample spans more than 95,000 clones, less than 85% being singletons. The specimen was peripheral blood. The receptors were sampled from a man aged 25 to 40 with acute or convalescent COVID-19.

This chain connects TRBV30 to TRBJ1-2, with D perhaps matching TRBD1 (5 bases). V gave up 4 bases and J gave up 4 bases, with 10 bases separating them. The V gene's germline CDR1 is GTSNPN and CDR2 SVGIG (reference sequence). The CDR3 contains 12 residues. The CDR3 nucleotides are TGTGCCTGGACGACAGATTTCTATGGCTACACCTTC. Translating gives CAWTTDFYGYTF.

The chain carries TRBV4-3 and TRBJ1-1; D uncertain. Trimming removed 0 bases at V and 5 bases at J, with 10 bases between. CDR1 is LGHNA and CDR2 is YSLEER in the germline V gene. The CDR3 covers 14 residues. CDR3 sequence: CASSQDGRGTEAFF. The CDR3 region has the DNA TGCGCCAGCAGCCAAGATGGACGGGGAACTGAAGCTTTCTTT.